These 3 T cell receptor beta chains were all obtained from the same sample, sequenced in a study of spatial heterogeneity in lung cancer. Study outcomes and limitations: Mutation tallies in tumors tracked expanded intratumoral alpha and beta TCR counts.

Time point meaning: sample taken at primary tumor resection. TCRdb re-derived calls from the 5' RACE reads in MiXCR, one entry per CDR3 protein. The sample shows some 5,900 distinct CDR3 sequences, about 7.7% of them seen only once. These TCRs are of unknown antigen specificity. The sample here was lung tumor tissue, taken at surgery. Every receptor here comes from a female donor with early-stage non-small cell lung cancer.

This clonotype was counted at least ten times. A library prepared for alpha chains yielded this beta chain as an off-target read; its size is of little meaning. The chain recombines TRBV30 with TRBJ1-6; D uncertain. V gave up 3 bases and J gave up 5 bases, with 11 bases separating them. Germline CDR1 reads GTSNPN; CDR2 reads SVGIG (reference sequence). The CDR3 loop spans 14 amino acids. The CDR3: CAWRRGQNNSPLHF. CDR3 bases: TGTGCCTGGAGACGTGGGCAAAATAATTCACCCCTCCACTTT.

This clonotype was detected many times. This beta chain lies outside the target of a library built for alpha chains; its clone size means little. The DNA of the CDR3 is TGTGCCAGCAGCCCGACCCGACTAGCGGCCGGAGATACGCAGTATTTT. Translation: CASSPTRLAAGDTQYF. The chain combines TRBV6-2 or TRBV6-3 with TRBJ2-3; the match to TRBD2 covers 9 bases. CDR1 and CDR2 (germline): MNHEY, SVGEGT. CDR3 length: 16 residues. Losses at the gene ends were 6 bases for V and 5 bases for J; bases not matched to a gene: 12.

This clonotype was detected many times. Because the library targeted alpha chains, this beta chain is an off-target read whose size means little. This chain connects TRBV14 to TRBJ2-2; 9 nucleotides line up with TRBD1. J was trimmed by 5 bases and V by 0 bases; bases with no gene match: 7. This CDR3 region has 17 residues. Germline assignment: CDR1 SGHDN and CDR2 FVKESK. The CDR3 DNA reads TGTGCCAGCAGCCAAGACCCACAGGGGGCGCGGACCGGGGAGCTGTTTTTT. It encodes CASSQDPQGARTGELFF.